The 27 T cell receptor beta chains below were found in one sample sequenced in a study of blood T cell repertoires in COVID-19. Profiled with immunoSEQ multiplex PCR; TCRdb holds only in-frame clones, not every one. The sample has fewer than 250,000 clones; 85% are singletons. The sample comprised peripheral blood. The receptors were gathered from an older woman with active or convalescent COVID-19.

V gene TRBV29-1 combines with J gene TRBJ2-4; 9 nucleotides agree with TRBD1. The V segment lost 7 bases and the J segment 5 bases; nucleotides outside the gene matches: 9. The germline V gene encodes CDR1 SQVTM and CDR2 ANQGSEA. The CDR3 is made up of 14 amino acids. The CDR3 bases are TGCAGCGCTGGACAGGGGTACGAGGAAAACATTCAGTACTTC. It codes for CSAGQGYEENIQYF.

This chain joins TRBV28 and TRBJ1-1; possibly TRBD1 for D (6 bases). The length of the CDR3 is 16 residues. Trimming took 8 bases from V and 4 from J, leaving 23 bases between them. Germline loops: CDR1 MDHEN, CDR2 SYDVKM. The CDR3 DNA follows: TGTGCCAGCGTACTTGGGGCAGGGGTAGTTGTCACTGAAGCTTTCTTT. Amino acids: CASVLGAGVVVTEAFF.

V gene TRBV30 combines with J gene TRBJ1-6, with 7 bases aligning to TRBD1. V lost 0 bases to trimming and J lost 9 bases; unmatched junction nucleotides: 5. Germline CDR1 GTSNPN, CDR2 SVGIG (reference sequence). There are 14 residues in the CDR3. CDR3 DNA sequence: TGTGCCTGGAGTGTACGGCAGGGGGGTTCACCCCTCCACTTT. Translating it yields CAWSVRQGGSPLHF. The whole variable domain, filled in from reference TRBV30 and TRBJ1-6, reads SQTIHQWPATLVQPVGSPLSLECTVEGTSNPNLYWYRQAAGRGLQLLFYSVGIGQISSEVPQNLSASRPQDRQFILSSKKLLLSDSGFYLCAWSVRQGGSPLHFGNGTRLTVT.

The chain has TRBV28 and TRBJ2-3; the match to TRBD1 covers 9 bases. CDR1 MDHEN and CDR2 SYDVKM come from the germline V gene. This CDR3 has 15 amino acids. The trim removed 5 bases at V and 0 bases at J, leaving 3 bases unmatched. The CDR3 DNA reads as TGTGCCAGCAGTCACAGGGGGCTGAGCACAGATACGCAGTATTTT. Protein: CASSHRGLSTDTQYF.

The J gene is TRBJ1-1, the V gene TRBV12-3 or TRBV12-4; D is unclear. With 3 bases removed from V and 6 bases from J, the gap between germline ends came to 11 bases. The CDR3 spans 13 residues. The CDR3, as DNA: TGTGCCAGCAGTTTTGGTCCTCAGGCTGAAGCTTTCTTT. Protein: CASSFGPQAEAFF.

V gene TRBV9 combines with J gene TRBJ2-1, with D perhaps TRBD2 (6 bases). Germline CDR1 and CDR2: SGDLS and YYNGEE. The CDR3 totals 13 residues. V was trimmed by 3 bases and J by 7 bases, leaving 11 bases between them. CDR3 DNA: TGTGCCAGCAGCGCGACTAGAGCTAATGAGCAGTTCTTC. It is translated as CASSATRANEQFF.

V usage is TRBV3-1 (or the pseudogene TRBV3-2) and J usage is TRBJ2-3; 7 bases are shared with TRBD2. The CDR3 has 20 amino acids. The germline V gene has CDR1 LGHDT and CDR2 YNNKEL (reference sequence). With 1 base clipped from V and 2 bases from J, the junction kept 18 bases outside the gene matches. The chain's CDR3 is CASSQVPPRGWSGVTDTQYF. The CDR3 nucleotides are TGTGCCAGCAGCCAAGTGCCCCCGAGGGGATGGAGCGGGGTCACAGATACGCAGTATTTT.

The chain is built from TRBV5-4 and TRBJ2-1, with 13 bases fitting TRBD2. Per germline, CDR1 SGHNT and CDR2 YYREEE (reference sequence). The CDR3 spans 13 residues. J gave up 13 bases and V 3 bases, and 4 bases lay outside the gene matches. This CDR3 is CASSSGLAGYQFF. DNA of the CDR3: TGTGCCAGCAGCTCGGGACTAGCGGGATATCAGTTCTTC.

The chain is built from TRBV19 and TRBJ2-1; 9 bases are a match to TRBD1. Per the germline V gene, CDR1 is LNHDA and CDR2 is SQIVND (reference sequence). This CDR3 spans 19 amino acids. Losses at the gene ends were 6 bases for V and 0 bases for J; bases not matched to a gene: 15. The CDR3 spells CASRKQGAGRGSSYNEQFF. CDR3 coding DNA: TGTGCCAGTAGAAAACAGGGGGCGGGGAGGGGAAGCTCCTACAATGAGCAGTTCTTC.

DNA for the CDR3: TGTGCCAGCAGTTTAGACCTGGGCGGGGCCGGCTACGAGCAGTACGTC. This gives the protein CASSLDLGGAGYEQYV. The V gene is TRBV28, the J gene TRBJ2-7; D is perhaps TRBD2 (6 bases). V was trimmed by 2 bases and J by 3 bases, leaving 17 bases between them. Germline V gene lookup returns CDR1 MDHEN and CDR2 SYDVKM. This CDR3 has 16 residues.

The gene calls are TRBV15 and TRBJ2-1, with 9 bases fitting TRBD1. Germline assignment: CDR1 LNHNV and CDR2 YYDKDF (reference sequence). Germline trimming cut 0 bases from V and 7 bases from J; bases unmatched to any gene: 7. CDR3 length: 16 amino acids. The CDR3 reads CATSRDLTGGGNEQFF. CDR3 nucleotide sequence: TGTGCCACCAGCAGAGATTTGACAGGGGGAGGTAATGAGCAGTTCTTC.

The CDR3 protein is CASSGPSGRANSYEQYF. CDR3 in DNA: TGCGCCAGCAGTGGGCCTAGCGGGAGGGCAAACTCCTACGAGCAGTACTTC. This chain links TRBV10-2 with TRBJ2-7; 12 bases align to TRBD2. This CDR3 region has 17 residues. After removal of 4 bases from V and 0 bases from J, the junction contained 7 bases not matched to a gene. Germline assignment: CDR1 WSHSY and CDR2 SAAADI.

The chain employs TRBV29-1 and TRBJ2-7, with 14 bases lining up with TRBD2. Trimming removed 6 bases from V and 7 bases from J; junction bases left unmatched: 5. The germline gives CDR1 SQVTM, CDR2 ANQGSEA. The CDR3 contains 13 residues. CDR3 sequence reads: CSVRTSGRREQYF. The CDR3 DNA reads as TGCAGCGTCCGGACTAGCGGGAGGAGGGAGCAGTACTTC.

This sequence joins TRBV21-1 and TRBJ1-5; the table gives TRBD1 as D, unverified against the DNA. TRBV21-1 is deemed a pseudogene. The CDR3 contains 19 residues. The CDR3 loop reads CASSKALRDRGSRGQPQHF. In nucleotides, the CDR3 is TGTGCCAGCAGCAAAGCGCTGAGGGACAGGGGATCACGGGGCCAGCCCCAGCATTTT.

This clone is a singleton in its sample. The CDR3 loop reads CASSLFGTSGTYEQFF. DNA of the CDR3: TGTGCCAGCAGCTTATTCGGGACTAGCGGGACCTATGAGCAGTTCTTC. V is TRBV13 and J is TRBJ2-1; 13 nucleotides align to TRBD2. The CDR3 is 16 residues long. V shed 2 bases, J shed 8 bases, and the junction held 6 bases outside the gene matches. Germline CDR1 reads PRHDT; CDR2 reads FYEKMQ (reference sequence). Using reference TRBV13 and TRBJ2-1 for the parts outside the CDR3, the full variable domain is AAGVIQSPRHLIKEKRETATLKCYPIPRHDTVYWYQQGPGQDPQFLISFYEKMQSDKGSIPDRFSAQQFSDYHSELNMSSLELGDSALYFCASSLFGTSGTYEQFFGPGTRLTVL.

The genes are TRBV15 and TRBJ1-2; D is unclear. V was cut by 0 bases and J by 5 bases, with 13 bases left in between. From germline, CDR1 is LNHNV and CDR2 YYDKDF (reference sequence). The CDR3 runs to 15 residues. CDR3 sequence (DNA): TGTGCCACCAGCAGAGAGATGGGTGGGCCTTATGGCTACACCTTC. It translates to CATSREMGGPYGYTF.

The rearrangement uses TRBV7-2 and TRBJ2-7; 7 bases fit TRBD1. V trimming: 3 bases; J trimming: 3 bases; junction bases outside the gene matches: 8. The germline gives CDR1 SGHTA, CDR2 FQGNSA. The CDR3 runs to 15 residues. CDR3 nucleotides: TGTGCCAGCAGCTTTACTACAGGGGCGTACTACGAGCAGTACGTC. This encodes CASSFTTGAYYEQYV.

The chain is built from TRBV28 and TRBJ1-5, with 7 bases lining up with TRBD1. Germline V gene lookup returns CDR1 MDHEN and CDR2 SYDVKM. This CDR3 has 18 residues. Trimming took 6 bases from V and 5 from J; bases not matched to a gene: 19. The CDR3, as DNA: TGTGCCAGCAGCAATTTACAGGGGCCCACCTTCGTGGATCAGCCCCAGCATTTT. Its protein product is CASSNLQGPTFVDQPQHF.

The chain is built from TRBV25-1 and TRBJ2-2; TRBD1 agrees at 12 bases. Germline CDR1 MGHDK, CDR2 SYGVNS. This CDR3 contains 16 residues. The trim removed 9 bases at V and 8 bases at J, leaving 13 bases unmatched. The DNA for the CDR3 is TGTGCCAGTACCCCGACGGGACAGGGGGCTGGTGGGGAGCTGTTTTTT. This translates into CASTPTGQGAGGELFF. Full variable domain (outside the CDR3, taken from reference TRBV25-1 and TRBJ2-2): EADIYQTPRYLVIGTGKKITLECSQTMGHDKMYWYQQDPGMELHLIHYSYGVNSTEKGDLSSESTVSRIRTEHFPLTLESARPSHTSQYLCASTPTGQGAGGELFFGEGSRLTVL.

The CDR3 region has the DNA TGTGCCAGCAGCCTTAGATTCCAAGAGACCCAGTACTTC. This encodes CASSLRFQETQYF. The rearrangement joins TRBV6-5 to TRBJ2-5; D is unresolved. CDR1 MNHEY and CDR2 SVGAGI come from the germline V gene. The V and J ends lost 6 bases and 1 base respectively, with 9 bases between them. The CDR3 consists of 13 residues.

The chain carries TRBV18 and TRBJ2-5; TRBD1 might be the D (6 bases). The V and J ends lost 3 bases and 3 bases respectively, with 11 bases between them. The germline V gene has CDR1 KGHSH and CDR2 LQKENI. The CDR3 length is 14 residues. CDR3 region: CASSPTRGEETQYF. The CDR3 DNA reads TGTGCCAGCTCACCGACCAGGGGCGAAGAGACCCAGTACTTC.

The J gene is TRBJ2-2, the V gene TRBV19, with 9 bases aligning to TRBD2. The CDR3 is made up of 17 amino acids. The junction had 10 bases not matched to a gene; V was cut back by 5 bases and J by 3 bases. The germline V gene encodes CDR1 LNHDA and CDR2 SQIVND (reference sequence). CDR3 loop: CASSLVRLAGHTGELFF. The CDR3 region has the DNA TGTGCCAGTAGTTTGGTTCGGCTAGCGGGACACACCGGGGAGCTGTTTTTT. The variable domain in full, with the rest retrieved from reference TRBV19 and TRBJ2-2, is DGGITQSPKYLFRKEGQNVTLSCEQNLNHDAMYWYRQDPGQGLRLIYYSQIVNDFQKGDIAEGYSVSREKKESFPLTVTSAQKNPTAFYLCASSLVRLAGHTGELFFGEGSRLTVL.

A note on this clone: Other DNA variants within this sample encode the same CDR3. The chain recombines TRBV5-1 with TRBJ2-2; a weak D match, TRBD1 (5 bases). The CDR3 contains 15 residues. Per the germline V gene, CDR1 is SGHRS and CDR2 is YFSETQ. V was pared by 0 bases and J by 2 bases, with 8 bases between. The CDR3 DNA reads as TGCGCCAGCAGCTTGGGGCAGGGCAACACCGGGGAGCTGTTTTTT. It translates to CASSLGQGNTGELFF.

The V call is TRBV9, the J call TRBJ2-2; 7 bases line up with TRBD2. Germline CDR1 reads SGDLS; CDR2 reads YYNGEE. The junction had 2 bases not matched to a gene; V was cut back by 0 bases and J by 0 bases. This CDR3 comprises 16 residues. The DNA of the CDR3 is TGTGCCAGCAGCGTAGGTCTAGCGGCGAACACCGGGGAGCTGTTTTTT. Translated, it gives CASSVGLAANTGELFF.

This clone was counted once. The chain has TRBV4-2 and TRBJ2-2; D ambiguous. Trimming left V 1 base short and J 7 bases short, with 13 bases between. Germline V gene data show CDR1 as LGHNA and CDR2 as YNFKEQ. The CDR3 extends over 15 amino acids. CDR3 sequence reads: CASSQASLEYGELFF. The CDR3 DNA sequence: TGTGCCAGCAGCCAAGCTTCGCTGGAGTACGGGGAGCTGTTTTTT.

The genes are TRBV6-2 or TRBV6-3 and TRBJ1-2, with D maybe TRBD1 (5 bases). This CDR3 has 13 amino acids. V shed 6 bases and J shed 4 bases, with 12 bases lying between them. Germline CDR1 MNHEY, CDR2 SVGEGT. CDR3 in DNA: TGTGCCAGCAGCACGACAGTTTCCTATGGCTACACCTTC. It yields the protein CASSTTVSYGYTF.

About this clone itself: Other DNA sequences in this specimen translate into the identical CDR3. This rearrangement joins TRBV7-9 to TRBJ1-5, with TRBD1 matching over 8 bases. The CDR3 extends over 14 amino acids. Germline lookup yields CDR1 SEHNR and CDR2 FQNEAQ (reference sequence). Unmatched junction bases numbered 0, after V lost 3 bases and J lost 2 bases. This CDR3 is CASSLDRGNQPQHF. Here the CDR3 DNA reads TGTGCCAGCAGCTTGGACAGGGGCAATCAGCCCCAGCATTTT.